These 24 T cell receptor beta chains originate from one sample sequenced in a study of cytomegalovirus exposure and HLA in healthy donors. The PCR employed 60 Vbeta primers together with 13 Jbeta primers. Using immunoSEQ multiplex PCR, the repertoire was profiled, and TCRdb retains in-frame clones only, with some absent. Of about 190,000 clones listed, 75% to 90% were seen once; the top ten hold 1%. The sequenced material came from PBMCs. These receptors were obtained from a boy aged 2 to 10 in good health and CMV-seronegative.

This chain joins TRBV4-1 and TRBJ1-2; TRBD1 agrees at 7 bases. CDR1 is MGHRA and CDR2 is YSYEKL in the germline V gene. The CDR3 runs 15 residues. Germline trimming cut 2 bases from V and 0 bases from J; bases unmatched to any gene: 3. In DNA form, the CDR3 reads TGCGCCAGCAGCCAACCGACAGGGTCTAACTATGGCTACACCTTC. It codes for CASSQPTGSNYGYTF.

V gene TRBV28 combines with J gene TRBJ1-2, with D possibly matching TRBD1 (5 bases). This CDR3 contains 14 residues. Germline CDR1 reads MDHEN; CDR2 reads SYDVKM. The V end lost 6 bases, the J end lost 5 bases, and 16 bases lay between the germline ends. In nucleotides, the CDR3 is TGTGCCAGCAGCCTCCGGGGGGGGAGGTATGGCTACACCTTC. Protein product: CASSLRGGRYGYTF.

This clone has more than one count but fewer than ten. This chain joins TRBV6-1 and TRBJ1-6; TRBD1 might be the D (5 bases). Trimming took off 4 bases at V and 3 bases at J, with 10 bases between the two ends. The CDR3 totals 15 residues. Looked up from germline, CDR1 is MNHNS and CDR2 is SASEGT. Here the CDR3 DNA reads TGTGCCAGCAGTGGGTCGCAGGGCTATAATTCACCCCTCCACTTT. Residues: CASSGSQGYNSPLHF.

CDR3 nucleotides: TGTGCCAGCAGTGAAGGGGGAGGCAGGGCATATCAAGATTCACCCCTCCACTTT. Translated, it gives CASSEGGGRAYQDSPLHF. The rearrangement joins TRBV6-1 to TRBJ1-6; perhaps TRBD1 as D (5 bases). The CDR3 length is 18 residues. Trimming removed 1 base at V and 8 bases at J, with 21 bases between. Germline V CDR1 and CDR2: MNHNS, SASEGT.

The chain links TRBV4-1 to TRBJ1-6; TRBD1 matches 8 bases. The CDR3 contains 16 residues. With 4 bases clipped from V and 10 bases from J, the junction kept 12 bases outside the gene matches. CDR1 and CDR2 from the germline V gene are MGHRA and YSYEKL. CDR3 sequence (DNA): TGCGCCAGCAGCCCGCTGCTCCAGGGGGCAGGGTCACCCCTCCACTTT. Its translation is CASSPLLQGAGSPLHF.

This chain links TRBV27 with TRBJ2-2; 10 bases fit TRBD2. CDR3 length: 16 amino acids. Trimming took 6 bases from V and 4 from J; bases not matched to a gene: 8. Germline values: CDR1 MNHEY, CDR2 SMNVEV (reference sequence). For the CDR3, the DNA is TGTGCCAGCAGCCCAAGTCCTAGCGGGAGCACCGGGGAGCTGTTTTTT. It encodes CASSPSPSGSTGELFF.

V is TRBV7-7 and J is TRBJ2-5, with 9 positions matching TRBD2. This CDR3 region has 14 residues. V lost 5 bases to trimming and J lost 2 bases; unmatched junction nucleotides: 3. The V gene's germline CDR1 is SSHAT and CDR2 FNYEAQ (reference sequence). CDR3 amino acids: CASSDSGGQETQYF. As DNA, the CDR3 is TGTGCCAGCAGCGATAGCGGGGGTCAAGAGACCCAGTACTTC.

The rearrangement joins TRBV23-1 to TRBJ2-7; 9 bases align to TRBD2. TRBV23-1 is an ORF for which the function is uncertain. The J segment lost 4 bases and the V segment lost 3 bases, leaving 16 bases of the junction unmatched. The CDR3 has 18 amino acids. CDR3 DNA: TGCGCCAGCAGTCACCCCTCAGAATGGGCGGGAGGGCCGTACGAGCAGTACTTC. Translation gives CASSHPSEWAGGPYEQYF.

Only a few counts were recorded for this clone. The rearrangement links TRBV28 to TRBJ1-4; D possibly corresponds to TRBD1 (5 bases). V lost 7 bases to trimming and J lost 7 bases, with 19 bases between them. CDR1 and CDR2 from the germline V gene are MDHEN and SYDVKM. The CDR3 covers 15 residues. CDR3 amino acids: CASTEPGLRREKLFF. In DNA form, the CDR3 reads TGTGCCAGCACCGAACCGGGACTGCGGCGTGAAAAACTGTTTTTT.

Regarding this clone: Other DNA variants within this sample encode the same CDR3. This sequence joins TRBV5-4 and TRBJ2-7; 7 nucleotides align to TRBD2. This CDR3 spans 13 amino acids. Germline V gene sequence: CDR1 SGHNT, CDR2 YYREEE (reference sequence). J lost 7 bases, V lost 2 bases, and 6 bases had no gene match. CDR3 protein: CASSLGEGKEQYV. As DNA, the CDR3 is TGTGCCAGCAGCTTAGGGGAGGGGAAAGAGCAGTACGTC.

The chain has TRBV7-2 and TRBJ1-2, with 9 positions matching TRBD1. The CDR3 loop spans 14 amino acids. CDR1 is SGHTA and CDR2 is FQGNSA in the germline V gene. J lost 7 bases, V lost 1 base, and 4 bases had no gene match. The CDR3 sequence: CASSLEGQGFGYTF. CDR3 DNA: TGTGCCAGCAGCTTAGAGGGACAGGGATTTGGCTACACCTTC.

The rearrangement joins TRBV5-5 to TRBJ2-7; 8 nucleotides align to TRBD1. CDR3 length: 15 residues. Germline loops: CDR1 SGHKS, CDR2 YYEKEE (reference sequence). With 4 bases clipped from V and 7 bases from J, the junction kept 13 bases outside the gene matches. In DNA, the CDR3 is TGTGCCAGCAGCCGGACAGGGTGGATGTCCCCGGAGCAGTACTTC. This encodes CASSRTGWMSPEQYF.

The genes are TRBV7-9 and TRBJ1-2, with D unclear. Germline V gene data show CDR1 as SEHNR and CDR2 as FQNEAQ (reference sequence). V was shortened by 1 base and J by 8 bases, with 8 bases between the two germline ends. CDR3 length: 12 amino acids. The CDR3 loop reads CASSLEEGGYTF. The CDR3 DNA reads as TGTGCCAGCAGCTTAGAGGAGGGCGGCTACACCTTC.

The chain couples TRBV18 to TRBJ2-5, with 7 bases fitting TRBD1. The trim removed 2 bases at V and 0 bases at J, leaving 3 bases unmatched. The germline CDR1 and CDR2 sequences are KGHSH and LQKENI. The CDR3 consists of 15 residues. The CDR3 here is CASSPRTGDQETQYF. The CDR3 coding sequence is TGTGCCAGCTCACCAAGGACAGGCGACCAAGAGACCCAGTACTTC.

The sample holds a few counts of this clone. V usage is TRBV19 and J usage is TRBJ1-3, with D possibly TRBD1 on 5 matching bases. Trimming took 7 bases from V and 4 from J, leaving 17 bases between them. Looked up from germline, CDR1 is LNHDA and CDR2 is SQIVND (reference sequence). CDR3 length equals 15 residues. The DNA of the CDR3 is TGTGCCAGTAACCCCAGGGATGAACGCGGAAACACCATATATTTT. This translates into CASNPRDERGNTIYF. The entire variable domain, with the rest obtained from reference TRBV19 and TRBJ1-3, is as follows: DGGITQSPKYLFRKEGQNVTLSCEQNLNHDAMYWYRQDPGQGLRLIYYSQIVNDFQKGDIAEGYSVSREKKESFPLTVTSAQKNPTAFYLCASNPRDERGNTIYFGEGSWLTVV.

As for this clone: One junction end does not reproduce the germline sequence, and a read error may be involved. The chain links TRBV7-9 to TRBJ2-5; 12 bases map to TRBD2. The length of the CDR3 is 15 residues. Germline assignment: CDR1 SEHNR and CDR2 FQNEAQ (reference sequence). CDR3 sequence (DNA): TGTTCCAGCAGCTCCATACTAGCGGGAGGTGAGACCCAGTACTTC. This encodes CSSSSILAGGETQYF.

The rearrangement uses TRBV5-4 and TRBJ2-1, with 9 bases that match TRBD2. Germline V lookup: CDR1 SGHNT, CDR2 YYREEE (reference sequence). Trimming cost V 0 bases and J 9 bases; bases outside gene matches: 4. CDR3 length equals 14 residues. This chain's CDR3 is CASSLGLAGSEQFF. The CDR3 DNA sequence: TGTGCCAGCAGCTTGGGCCTAGCGGGAAGTGAGCAGTTCTTC.

The gene calls are TRBV2 and TRBJ2-6; TRBD1 matches at 9 bases. The CDR3 loop spans 17 amino acids. CDR1 is SNHLY, CDR2 FYNNEI, per germline. Trimming took 6 bases from V and 1 from J; bases not matched to a gene: 7. The CDR3 loop is CASSRTGDSSGANVLTF. In DNA, the CDR3 is TGTGCCAGCAGCCGGACAGGGGATTCATCTGGGGCCAACGTCCTGACTTTC.

The chain recombines TRBV2 with TRBJ1-3; D call uncertain. The V end lost 5 bases, the J end lost 0 bases, and 5 bases lay between the germline ends. The CDR3 runs to 13 residues. CDR1 and CDR2 (germline): SNHLY, FYNNEI. CDR3 protein: CASSSYSGNTIYF. CDR3 DNA sequence: TGTGCCAGCAGTTCCTACTCTGGAAACACCATATATTTT.

Here the CDR3 reads CASSPGIAVSYNEQFF. DNA of the CDR3: TGTGCCAGCAGCCCCGGGATAGCGGTCTCCTACAATGAGCAGTTCTTC. V is TRBV5-4 and J is TRBJ2-1; D perhaps matches TRBD2 (6 bases). Germline-derived CDR1 and CDR2 are SGHNT and YYREEE (reference sequence). V was shortened by 4 bases and J by 0 bases, with 14 bases between the two germline ends. The CDR3 extends over 16 amino acids.

This chain connects TRBV4-2 to TRBJ2-7; no reliable D call. Per the germline V gene, CDR1 is LGHNA and CDR2 is YNFKEQ. Trimming removed 0 bases from V and 2 bases from J, with 14 bases in between. The length of the CDR3 is 16 residues. CDR3 region: CASSQEPRIDTYEQYF. CDR3 DNA sequence: TGTGCCAGCAGCCAAGAGCCCAGGATAGACACCTACGAGCAGTACTTC.

V usage is TRBV7-2 and J usage is TRBJ2-7, with 10 bases fitting TRBD1. J lost 5 bases, V lost 5 bases, and 3 bases had no gene match. This CDR3 has 13 amino acids. CDR1 is SGHTA and CDR2 is FQGNSA in the germline V gene. CDR3 bases: TGTGCCAGCAGCCTAGGGACAGGGGACGAGCAGTACGTC. Translated, it gives CASSLGTGDEQYV.

This chain uses TRBV9 with TRBJ2-7; D may be TRBD2 (5 bases). This CDR3 contains 13 residues. CDR1 and CDR2 (germline): SGDLS, YYNGEE. V lost 4 bases and J 7 bases, leaving 15 bases between the germline ends. The CDR3 bases are TGTGCCAGCAGCCGGGATCTAGCCTGGGAGCAGTACTTC. Amino acids: CASSRDLAWEQYF.

This chain uses TRBV14 with TRBJ2-5; 10 positions agree with TRBD1. This CDR3 has 14 residues. V lost 1 base to trimming and J lost 5 bases; unmatched junction nucleotides: 1. From germline, CDR1 is SGHDN and CDR2 FVKESK. The CDR3 sequence is CASSQGGQGETQYF. The CDR3 region has the DNA TGTGCCAGCAGCCAAGGGGGACAGGGGGAGACCCAGTACTTC. The full variable domain, completed using reference TRBV14 and TRBJ2-5, is EAGVTQFPSHSVIEKGQTVTLRCDPISGHDNLYWYRRVMGKEIKFLLHFVKESKQDESGMPNNRFLAERTGGTYSTLKVQPAELEDSGVYFCASSQGGQGETQYFGPGTRLLVL.